This T cell receptor (beta chain) came from a study of somatic mutations in cytotoxic T cells in rheumatoid arthritis. The data were produced by immunoSEQ multiplex PCR, yet TCRdb's version contains in-frame clones alone and is incomplete. Of some 7,400 clones listed, more than 80% are singletons. Input material: CD8+ T cells sorted from blood. The clonotype was recovered from a woman in her 70s with rheumatoid arthritis.

CDR3 sequence: CASSLGQGYRYGYTF. DNA of the CDR3: TGTGCCAGCAGCCTCGGACAGGGGTATCGGTATGGCTACACCTTC. This rearrangement joins TRBV6-5 to TRBJ1-2, with 9 bases lining up with TRBD1. The CDR3 consists of 15 residues. The germline V gene has CDR1 MNHEY and CDR2 SVGAGI. With 6 bases clipped from V and 5 bases from J, the junction kept 10 bases outside the gene matches.